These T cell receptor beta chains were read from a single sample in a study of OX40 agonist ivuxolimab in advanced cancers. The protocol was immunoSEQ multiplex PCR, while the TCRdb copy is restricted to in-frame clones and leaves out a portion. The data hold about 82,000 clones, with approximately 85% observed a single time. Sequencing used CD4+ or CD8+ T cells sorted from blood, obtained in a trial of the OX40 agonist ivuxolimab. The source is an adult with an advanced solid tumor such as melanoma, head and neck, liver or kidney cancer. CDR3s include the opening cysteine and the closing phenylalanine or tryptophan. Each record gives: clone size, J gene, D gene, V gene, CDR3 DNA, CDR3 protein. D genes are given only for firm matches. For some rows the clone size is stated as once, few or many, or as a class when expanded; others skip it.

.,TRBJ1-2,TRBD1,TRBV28,TGTGCCAGCAAAGTTCCCGGGACAGTCTATGGCTACACCTTC,CASKVPGTVYGYTF
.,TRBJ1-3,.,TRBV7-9,TGTGCCAGCGGTTCGTGGGGGGGAAACACCATATATTTT,CASGSWGGNTIYF
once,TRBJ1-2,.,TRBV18,TGTGCCAGCTCACTGAGAATCAACAGGGATGGCTACACCTTC,CASSLRINRDGYTF
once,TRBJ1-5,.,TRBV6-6,TGTGCCAGCAGTTACAGCGGGGAGGGCAATCAGCCCCAGCATTTT,CASSYSGEGNQPQHF
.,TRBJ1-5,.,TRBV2,TGTGCCAGCAGTCCCGGACGGCCCTGGCAGCCCCAGCATTTT,CASSPGRPWQPQHF
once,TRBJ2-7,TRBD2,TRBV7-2,TGTGCCAGCAGCTTAACCCTAGCGGGCTCCTACGAGCAGTACTTC,CASSLTLAGSYEQYF
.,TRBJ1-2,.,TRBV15,TGTGCCACCAGCAGCCAATTGGGGAACTATGGCTACACCTTC,CATSSQLGNYGYTF
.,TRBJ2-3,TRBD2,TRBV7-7,TGTGCCAGCAGCCCGGTGGCGGGGGGCCCCGATACGCAGTATTTT,CASSPVAGGPDTQYF
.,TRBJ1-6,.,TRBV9,TGTGCCAGCAGCGTAGTCGCCCATTCACCCCTCCACTTT,CASSVVAHSPLHF
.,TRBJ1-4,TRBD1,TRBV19,TGTGCCAGTAGTATCGCGCAGGGGGCCGGAAAACTGTTTTTT,CASSIAQGAGKLFF
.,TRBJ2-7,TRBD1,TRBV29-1,TGCAGCGTTGAATCGGGACAGGGCTCCTACGAGCAGTACTTC,CSVESGQGSYEQYF
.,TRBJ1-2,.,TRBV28,TGTGCCAGCAGGTCCGGGACACTCTATGGCCACACCTTC,CASRSGTLYGHTF
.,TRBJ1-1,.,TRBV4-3,TGCGCCAGCAGCCATTGGTTCGGGGCGAACACTGAAGCTTTCTTT,CASSHWFGANTEAFF
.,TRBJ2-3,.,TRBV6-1,TGTGCCAGCAGTGAAGCGGCGGGGAGCACAGATACGCAGTATTTT,CASSEAAGSTDTQYF
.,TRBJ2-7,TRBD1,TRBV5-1,TGCGCCAGCAGCGCGGGACAGGGCCCTTACGAGCAGTACTTC,CASSAGQGPYEQYF
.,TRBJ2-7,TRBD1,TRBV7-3,TGTGCCAGCAGCTTAAAGTTAGTAGGCAGGGGGCATAGGAGCCCCTACGAGCAGTACTTC,CASSLKLVGRGHRSPYEQYF
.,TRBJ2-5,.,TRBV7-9,TGTGCCAGCACTCCATCGGAGACCCAGTACTTC,CASTPSETQYF
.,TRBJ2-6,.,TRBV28,TGTGCCAGCAGCGCACCGTCCCTCTCTGGGGCCAACGTCCTGACTTTC,CASSAPSLSGANVLTF
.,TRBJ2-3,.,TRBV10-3,TGTGCCATCAGTGAGCCCGGATTATACGGACGAGATACGCAGTATTTT,CAISEPGLYGRDTQYF
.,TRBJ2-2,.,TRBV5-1,TGCGCCAGCAGCTTCTGGGGCCGAGACACCGGGGAGCTGTTTTTT,CASSFWGRDTGELFF
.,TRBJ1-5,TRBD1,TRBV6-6,TGTGCCAGCAGTTCGGGACAGGGATTACAGCCCCAGCATTTT,CASSSGQGLQPQHF
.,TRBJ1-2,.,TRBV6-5,TGTGCCAGCTACGGGGGTAGTGGCTACACCTTC,CASYGGSGYTF
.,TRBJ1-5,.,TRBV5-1,TGCGCCAGCAGCTTGGCGCCCAATCAGCCCCAGCATTTT,CASSLAPNQPQHF
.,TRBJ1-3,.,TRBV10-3,TGTGCCGTCACCGGGGCGGTGGGAAACACCATATATTTT,CAVTGAVGNTIYF
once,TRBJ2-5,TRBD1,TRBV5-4,TGTGCCAGCAGCGGGGACAGCCAAGAGACCCAGTACTTC,CASSGDSQETQYF
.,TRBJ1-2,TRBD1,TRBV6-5,TGTGCCAGCAGGAACGACAGGGGCAAGGGCTACACCTTC,CASRNDRGKGYTF
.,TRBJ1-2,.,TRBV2,TGTGCCAGCAGCCGGACCGTGCTTACTAACTATGGCTACACCTTC,CASSRTVLTNYGYTF
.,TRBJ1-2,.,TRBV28,TGTGCCAGCTCCCGAACAGGATACATTAACTATGGCTACACCTTC,CASSRTGYINYGYTF
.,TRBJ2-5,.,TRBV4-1,TGCGCCAGCAGCCGAAATGTAGCGGTACAAGAGACCCAGTACTTC,CASSRNVAVQETQYF
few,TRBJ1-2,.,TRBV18,TGTGCCAGCTCGCCCGGGAGGGGCAACTATGGCTACACCTTC,CASSPGRGNYGYTF
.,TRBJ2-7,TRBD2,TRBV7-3,TGTGCCAGCAGCCTGCCGGGACTAGTCCACGAGCAGTACTTC,CASSLPGLVHEQYF
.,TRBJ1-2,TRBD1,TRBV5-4,TGTGCCAGCAGCTTTGACAGGGTCGGTGGCTACACCTTC,CASSFDRVGGYTF
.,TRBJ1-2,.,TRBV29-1,TGCAGCGTCGGACAGCGGGCGAACTATGGCTACACCTTC,CSVGQRANYGYTF
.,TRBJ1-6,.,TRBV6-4,TGTGCCAGCAGTGCTGAGGAAGGTTCACCCCTCCACTTT,CASSAEEGSPLHF
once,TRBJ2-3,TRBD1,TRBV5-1,TGCGCCAGCAGCTTGGGGACAGGGGATGGGGATACGCAGTATTTT,CASSLGTGDGDTQYF